The rows below give T cell receptor beta chains drawn from one sample of a study of OX40 agonist ivuxolimab in advanced cancers. The repertoire was sequenced with immunoSEQ multiplex PCR; TCRdb's copy has only in-frame clones and lacks some. This sample has about 70,000 clones, with about 90% found just once. This specimen consisted of CD4+ or CD8+ T cells sorted from blood, obtained in a trial of the OX40 agonist ivuxolimab. The source is an adult with an advanced solid tumor such as melanoma, head and neck, liver or kidney cancer. CDR3s include the opening cysteine and the closing phenylalanine or tryptophan. Each record gives: V gene, J gene, CDR3 protein.

TRBV6-6	TRBJ1-1	CASSYRGESTEAFF
TRBV28	TRBJ2-1	CASTAVSGIIF
TRBV11-2	TRBJ1-6	CASSLGSYYNSPLHF
TRBV11-2	TRBJ2-3	CASSPLSDTQYF
TRBV11-2	TRBJ1-2	CASSLGQGANYGYTF
TRBV6-5	TRBJ1-1	CASSPDGRDTEAFF
TRBV5-4	TRBJ2-2	CASSPFSQNTGELFF
TRBV6-6	TRBJ2-7	CASSYSQGIHEQYF
TRBV27	TRBJ2-2	CASSLSKGTGTTGELFF
TRBV19	TRBJ1-1	CATGGGWLAFF
TRBV29-1	TRBJ1-2	CSVVGTDNYGYTF
TRBV5-6	TRBJ1-1	CASSFRDTEAFF
TRBV7-2	TRBJ2-1	CASSWGLAGGYSYNEQFF
TRBV21-1	TRBJ2-2	CASSVNGEARNTGELFF
TRBV13	TRBJ2-5	CASSTQETQYF
TRBV7-8	TRBJ2-1	CASSFISGQSYNEQFF
TRBV7-6	TRBJ2-7	CASSSRGGWDEQYF
TRBV5-4	TRBJ2-3	CASSPGPGQGSSTDTQYF
TRBV7-6	TRBJ2-2	CASSLASGALGELFF
TRBV13	TRBJ2-3	CASSSIDTQYF
TRBV7-3	TRBJ2-3	CASSLTGTRTDTQYF
TRBV9	TRBJ2-3	CASSVDGGAVTDTQYF
TRBV27	TRBJ1-1	CASSFTQNTEAFF
TRBV4-2	TRBJ1-1	CASSQDKAGQGRTEAFF
TRBV7-2	TRBJ2-7	CASSYWVGAYEQYF
TRBV7-6	TRBJ2-1	CASSMDHLGGNEQFF
TRBV19	TRBJ2-7	CASTSGLEQYF
TRBV7-9	TRBJ1-6	CASSLIEGLHF
TRBV30	TRBJ1-6	CAWMRGPLSSYNSPLHF
TRBV9	TRBJ2-7	CASSEGASSYEQYF
TRBV9	TRBJ1-1	CASSVSALSEAFF
TRBV27	TRBJ2-7	CASSFGIGGEQYF
TRBV7-2	TRBJ1-1	CASSPRTDSTEAFF
TRBV5-1	TRBJ1-1	CASSLAYGTGGANTEAFF
TRBV5-1	TRBJ2-3	CASSLLAGSDTQYF
TRBV4-3	TRBJ2-7	CASSQGDSYEQYF
TRBV10-3	TRBJ2-1	CAISEFGGNEQFF
TRBV9	TRBJ2-7	CASSPPTGSYEQYF
TRBV6-5	TRBJ1-5	CASSYGPMGGQPQHF
TRBV6-5	TRBJ2-7	CASSYGERHEQYF
TRBV11-2	TRBJ1-1	CASSPEDSRGLTEAFF
TRBV29-1	TRBJ1-3	CSVAGLSGNTIYF
TRBV27	TRBJ2-1	CASSFYRGSEQFF
TRBV5-6	TRBJ1-1	CASSLTRGVVAFF
TRBV4-1	TRBJ2-7	CASSQNRDVTYEQYF
TRBV13	TRBJ2-7	CASSPWLRRSYEQYF
TRBV11-2	TRBJ2-1	CASSLGGDRVTEQFF